Below, one TCR beta chain is given with its context. Its target is not known. Patients all relapsed after autologous stem cell transplantation, and there was variation in brentuximab vedotin exposure. Thawed PBMCs yielded CD4+ T cells through magnetic negative selection. The germline gives CDR1 GTSNPN, CDR2 SVGIG (reference sequence). The V and J ends lost 2 bases and 5 bases respectively, with 10 bases between them. The CDR3 runs 13 residues. The sample belongs to a study of PD-1 blockade in classical Hodgkin lymphoma. Findings of the study overall: Newly diagnosed patients and complete responders had comparable diversity at baseline.

Using immunoSEQ multiplex PCR, the repertoire was profiled, and TCRdb retains in-frame clones only, with some absent. The data show around 36,000 clones, with 80% to 95% seen just once and over 0.2% held by the top ten. Specimen: CD4+ T cells from blood, collected at baseline. The genes are TRBV30 and TRBJ2-1; no firm D call. The sequence derives from a human donor with classical Hodgkin lymphoma. CDR3 in amino acids: CAWSPGNNNEQFF. The CDR3 region has the DNA TGTGCCTGGAGTCCTGGGAACAACAATGAGCAGTTCTTC.